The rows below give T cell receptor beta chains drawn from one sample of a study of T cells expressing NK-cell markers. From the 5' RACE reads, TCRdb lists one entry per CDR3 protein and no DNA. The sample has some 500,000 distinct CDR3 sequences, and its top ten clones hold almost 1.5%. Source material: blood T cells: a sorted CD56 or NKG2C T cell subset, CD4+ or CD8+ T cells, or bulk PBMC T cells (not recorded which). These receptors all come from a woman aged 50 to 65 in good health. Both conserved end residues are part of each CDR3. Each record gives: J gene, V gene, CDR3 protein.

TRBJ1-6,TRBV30,CAWSGGEPLHF
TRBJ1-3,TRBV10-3,CAISKEHSGNTIYF
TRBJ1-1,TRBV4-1,CASSQPQGGPNTEAFF
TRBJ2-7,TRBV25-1,CASSGKTGGKRYEQYF
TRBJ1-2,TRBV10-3,CAITDLSGTNYGYTF
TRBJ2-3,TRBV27,CASSEGWGGAGWATQYF
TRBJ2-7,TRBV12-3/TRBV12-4,CASSFPGKAYEQYF
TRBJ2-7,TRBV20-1,CSATDRSTYEQYF
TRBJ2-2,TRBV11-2,CASSSLAVKSGELFF
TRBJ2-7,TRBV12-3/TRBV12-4,CASRPTSGSSYEQYF
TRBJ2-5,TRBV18,CASSPLGLAGGYQETQYF
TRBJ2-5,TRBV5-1,CASSIGTSVQETQYF
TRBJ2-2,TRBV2,CASSEGDSGYTGELFF
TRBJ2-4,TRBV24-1,CATSDPGTLGNIQYF
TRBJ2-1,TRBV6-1,CASSGPDFSGTYNEQFF
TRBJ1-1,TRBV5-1,CASSFAGTGYAEAFF
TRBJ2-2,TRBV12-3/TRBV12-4,CAVSRTRDTGELFF
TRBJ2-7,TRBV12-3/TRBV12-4,CASSLSLVGQYF
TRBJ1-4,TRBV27,CASSGGRDRGLPGEKLFF
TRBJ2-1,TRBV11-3,CASSLGTSGRSQQFF